The rows below give T cell receptor beta chains drawn from one sample of a study of T cell clones after liver transplantation. Generated by immunoSEQ multiplex PCR, the TCRdb table keeps only in-frame clones and is missing some. The sample shows tens of thousands of clones, about 70% of them seen only once. The material was CD4+ T cells from blood, obtained at the approximately 16-month timepoint. The receptors shown here come from a human patient who received a liver transplant. Some T cells may be graft donor cells. CDR3s include the opening cysteine and the closing phenylalanine or tryptophan. Each record gives: J gene, V gene, D gene, CDR3 length, clone size, CDR3 protein, CDR3 DNA. The D gene is left open where the match is weak. The size field is filled for only some rows; it gives once, few, many or a size class.

>TRBJ2-3|TRBV21-1|NA|15|NA
CASRIRDRGTDTQYF
TGTGCCAGCAGGATCCGGGACAGGGGGACAGATACGCAGTATTTT
>TRBJ1-4|TRBV6-1|NA|17|NA
CASSEAWGRKTNEKLFF
TGTGCCAGCAGTGAAGCCTGGGGAAGGAAGACTAATGAAAAACTGTTTTTT
>TRBJ2-1|TRBV7-8|TRBD2|15|few
CASSLEGLGGNEQFF
TGTGCCAGCAGCTTAGAGGGACTAGGAGGTAATGAGCAGTTCTTC
>TRBJ1-1|TRBV7-9|NA|15|few
CASSPTGLGNTEAFF
TGTGCCAGCAGCCCCACAGGGCTGGGGAACACTGAAGCTTTCTTT
>TRBJ2-5|TRBV6-5|TRBD2|15|NA
CASRNSGGHQETQYF
TGTGCCAGCAGGAATAGCGGGGGACACCAAGAGACCCAGTACTTC
>TRBJ1-1|TRBV29-1|NA|15|NA
CSVSGNLGINTEAFF
TGCAGTGTTTCGGGGAATTTGGGAATTAACACTGAAGCTTTCTTT
>TRBJ2-7|TRBV5-1|NA|15|NA
CASSLASGLQYEQYF
TGCGCCAGCAGCTTGGCGAGCGGGTTACAGTACGAGCAGTACTTC
>TRBJ2-5|TRBV11-3|TRBD2|16|NA
CASSLMGLAGQETQYF
TGTGCCAGCAGCTTAATGGGACTAGCGGGCCAAGAGACCCAGTACTTC
>TRBJ1-2|TRBV18|TRBD1|14|NA
CASSPGQGDHGYTF
TGTGCCAGCTCACCGGGACAGGGGGATCATGGCTACACCTTC
>TRBJ1-2|TRBV30|NA|13|NA
CAWKTGLLHGYTF
TGTGCCTGGAAAACGGGGCTTCTGCATGGCTACACCTTC
>TRBJ1-4|TRBV4-2|NA|16|NA
CASSQDRRGVNEKLFF
TGTGCCAGCAGCCAAGATCGAAGAGGGGTAAATGAAAAACTGTTTTTT
>TRBJ1-4|TRBV30|TRBD1|14|NA
CASIGQGSNEKLFF
TGTGCCTCAATAGGACAGGGATCTAATGAAAAACTGTTTTTT
>TRBJ1-2|TRBV5-1|NA|14|NA
CASSLIGTSGGYTF
TGCGCCAGCAGCTTGATTGGGACCTCGGGTGGCTACACCTTC
>TRBJ2-2|TRBV20-1|NA|11|NA
CSARSTGELFF
TGCAGTGCTAGATCTACCGGGGAGCTGTTTTTT
>TRBJ2-5|TRBV18|NA|16|few
CASSRSTGGLEETQYF
TGTGCCAGCTCACGCAGTACAGGAGGGTTGGAAGAGACCCAGTACTTC
>TRBJ2-5|TRBV2|NA|14|NA
CASFLPGSQETQYF
TGTGCCAGCTTCTTACCAGGTTCGCAAGAGACCCAGTACTTC
>TRBJ1-5|TRBV19|NA|15|NA
CASSITRGGNQPQHF
TGTGCCAGTAGTATTACCAGGGGAGGCAATCAGCCCCAGCATTTT